This T cell receptor (beta chain) originates from a study of CD8 T cells in Susac syndrome. The CDR3 sequence is 17 residues long. Germline V gives CDR1 SGHDT, CDR2 YYEEEE. J was trimmed by 0 bases and V by 2 bases; bases with no gene match: 9. Random hexamers primed reverse transcription of roughly 0.5 to 1 ug RNA. TCRdb reanalysed the immunoSEQ multiplex PCR reads using MiXCR and keeps one entry per CDR3 protein. The sample holds hundreds of thousands of distinct CDR3 sequences, approximately 91% seen once. The chain combines TRBV5-6 with TRBJ2-5, with 8 bases lining up with TRBD1. This receptor was taken from a human donor with multiple sclerosis. Material: CD8+ T cells from PBMCs. CDR3 coding DNA: TGTGCCAGCAGCTTATCGACAGGGGACCCCGACCAAGAGACCCAGTACTTC. This encodes CASSLSTGDPDQETQYF. The full variable domain, rest sourced from reference TRBV5-6 and TRBJ2-5, is DAGVTQSPTHLIKTRGQQVTLRCSPKSGHDTVSWYQQALGQGPQFIFQYYEEEERQRGNFPDRFSGHQFPNYSSELNVNALLLGDSALYLCASSLSTGDPDQETQYFGPGTRLLVL.